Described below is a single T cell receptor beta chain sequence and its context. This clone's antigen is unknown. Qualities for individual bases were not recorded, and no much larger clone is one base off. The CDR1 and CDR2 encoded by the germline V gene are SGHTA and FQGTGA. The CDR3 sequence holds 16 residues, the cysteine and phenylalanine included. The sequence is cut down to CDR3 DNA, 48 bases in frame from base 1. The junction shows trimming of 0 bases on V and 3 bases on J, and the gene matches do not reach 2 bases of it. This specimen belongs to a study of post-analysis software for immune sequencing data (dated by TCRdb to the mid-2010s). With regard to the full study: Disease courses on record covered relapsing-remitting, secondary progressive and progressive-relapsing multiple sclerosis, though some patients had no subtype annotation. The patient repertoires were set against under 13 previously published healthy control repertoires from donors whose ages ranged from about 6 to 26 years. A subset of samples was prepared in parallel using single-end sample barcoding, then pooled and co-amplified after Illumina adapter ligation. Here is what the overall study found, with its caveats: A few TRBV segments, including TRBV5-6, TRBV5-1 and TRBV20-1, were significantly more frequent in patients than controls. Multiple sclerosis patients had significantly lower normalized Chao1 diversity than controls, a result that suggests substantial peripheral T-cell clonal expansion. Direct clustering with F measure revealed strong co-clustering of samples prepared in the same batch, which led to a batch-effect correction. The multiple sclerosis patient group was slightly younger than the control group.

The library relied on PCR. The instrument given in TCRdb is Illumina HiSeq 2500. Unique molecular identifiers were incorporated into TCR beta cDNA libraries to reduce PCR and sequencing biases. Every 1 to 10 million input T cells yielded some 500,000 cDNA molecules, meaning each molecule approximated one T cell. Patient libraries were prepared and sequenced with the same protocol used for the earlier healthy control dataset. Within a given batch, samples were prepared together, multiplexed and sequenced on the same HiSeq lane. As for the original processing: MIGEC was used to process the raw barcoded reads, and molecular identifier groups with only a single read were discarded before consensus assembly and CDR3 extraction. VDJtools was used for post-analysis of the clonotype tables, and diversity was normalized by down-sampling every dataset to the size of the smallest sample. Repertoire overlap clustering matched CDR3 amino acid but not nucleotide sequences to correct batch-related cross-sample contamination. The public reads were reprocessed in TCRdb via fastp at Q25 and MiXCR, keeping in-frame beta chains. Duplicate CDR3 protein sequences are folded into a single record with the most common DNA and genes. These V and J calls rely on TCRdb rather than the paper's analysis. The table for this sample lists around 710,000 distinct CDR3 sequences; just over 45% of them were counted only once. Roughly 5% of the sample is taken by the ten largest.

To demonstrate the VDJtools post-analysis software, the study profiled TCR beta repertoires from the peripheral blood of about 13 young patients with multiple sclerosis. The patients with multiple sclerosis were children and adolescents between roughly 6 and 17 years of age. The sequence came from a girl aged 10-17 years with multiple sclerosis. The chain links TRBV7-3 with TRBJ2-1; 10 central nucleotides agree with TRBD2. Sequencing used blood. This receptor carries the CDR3 CASSLTRTSGYNEQFF. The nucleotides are TGTGCCAGCAGCTTAACGCGGACTAGCGGCTACAATGAGCAGTTCTTC.